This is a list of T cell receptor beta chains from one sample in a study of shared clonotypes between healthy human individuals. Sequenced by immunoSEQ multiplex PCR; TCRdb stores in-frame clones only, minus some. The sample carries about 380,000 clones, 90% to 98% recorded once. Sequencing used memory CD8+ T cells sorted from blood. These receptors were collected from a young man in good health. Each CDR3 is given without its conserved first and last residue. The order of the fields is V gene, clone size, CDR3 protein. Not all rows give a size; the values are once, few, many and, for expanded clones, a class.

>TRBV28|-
ASRPTSAGGPKDTDTQY
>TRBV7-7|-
ASSLGVGGYEQY
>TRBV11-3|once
ASSVGTGGKLF
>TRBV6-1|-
ASSTDYASTDTQY
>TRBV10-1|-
ASSDRDRAGGEQY
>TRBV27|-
ASSLSGYQPQH
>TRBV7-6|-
ASSERETQY
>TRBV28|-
ASSSYSGRYTETQY
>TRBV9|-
ASSVDPGQETQY
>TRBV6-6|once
ASSSFSGRSTDTQY
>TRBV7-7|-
ASSLGPLTETQY
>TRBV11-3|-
ASSPRGAVNEQF
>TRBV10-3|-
AITQGQAYEQY
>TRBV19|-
ASQGPGLADNEQF
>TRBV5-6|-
ASSDTPGRDTEAF
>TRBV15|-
ATSRDRSGPEAF
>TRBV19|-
ASAFSGSGSNEQF
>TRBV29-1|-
SVEKAHWYGYT
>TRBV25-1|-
ASSESGHLIRGEKLF
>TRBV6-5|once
ASRHRGTTNEKLF
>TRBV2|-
ATSGVSNQPQH
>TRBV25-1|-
ASSGPTQRLLTDTQY
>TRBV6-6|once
ASSYQGPPYEQY
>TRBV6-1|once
ASSRIEAF
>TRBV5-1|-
ASSLVEVTSGRGNTGELF
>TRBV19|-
ASKKVAGEETQY